A selection of T cell receptor beta chains follows, all from one sample in a study of vaccination effects on CD4 cells after COVID-19. These TCRs' antigens remain unknown. Data came from immunoSEQ multiplex PCR; TCRdb stores just in-frame clones and leaves some out. Of about 73,000 clones listed, 73% are singletons. The sample here was CD4+ T cells from PBMCs cultured without peptide, taken after COVID-19 vaccination. These receptors were taken from a human donor who received a COVID-19 vaccine. The CDR3 runs from the conserved cysteine through the conserved F or W. A D gene is named only where the DNA matches it firmly. Clone size is not always given. Where it is, it says once, few, many or a class for expanded clones.

TRBJ1-1 | - | TRBV7-8 | TRBD1 | CASSPYRGAAFF | TGTGCCAGCAGCCCATACAGGGGAGCAGCTTTCTTT
TRBJ1-1 | - | TRBV27 | - | CASSLKGPSNTEAFF | TGTGCCAGCAGTTTAAAAGGACCGTCGAACACTGAAGCTTTCTTT
TRBJ2-4 | - | TRBV10-3 | - | CAISDPTGTKLAKNIQYF | TGTGCCATCAGTGACCCCACAGGGACTAAATTAGCCAAAAACATTCAGTACTTC
TRBJ2-5 | few | TRBV7-3 | TRBD1 | CASSRDRGPQETQYF | TGTGCCAGCTCAAGGGACAGGGGGCCCCAAGAGACCCAGTACTTC
TRBJ2-5 | - | TRBV6-5 | TRBD2 | CASRMTSLQETQYF | TGTGCCAGCAGAATGACTAGCCTCCAAGAGACCCAGTACTTC
TRBJ1-6 | - | TRBV3-1/TRBV3-2 | - | CASSPQRTYNSPLHF | TGTGCCAGCAGCCCGCAGCGAACCTATAATTCACCCCTCCACTTT
TRBJ2-5 | - | TRBV5-1 | - | CASSLGQYMETQYF | TGCGCCAGCAGCTTGGGTCAGTATATGGAGACCCAGTACTTC
TRBJ1-1 | - | TRBV12-3/TRBV12-4 | - | CASSFAGLGAFF | TGTGCCAGCAGTTTTGCCGGGTTGGGTGCTTTCTTT
TRBJ1-6 | - | TRBV12-5 | - | CASGLGEFPNSPLHF | TGTGCTAGTGGTTTGGGGGAATTCCCCAATTCACCCCTCCACTTT
TRBJ2-5 | - | TRBV27 | TRBD1 | CASCGRGTGQETQYF | TGTGCCAGCTGCGGACGGGGGACAGGTCAAGAGACCCAGTACTTC
TRBJ2-5 | - | TRBV5-1 | TRBD2 | CASSLELAGGSETQYF | TGCGCCAGCAGCTTGGAACTAGCGGGGGGCTCGGAGACCCAGTACTTC
TRBJ2-5 | - | TRBV7-3 | TRBD2 | CASGPGGPRETQYF | TGTGCCAGCGGACCGGGGGGGCCTCGAGAGACCCAGTACTTC
TRBJ2-5 | - | TRBV19 | TRBD1 | CASSPRQGVETQYF | TGTGCCAGTAGTCCGCGACAGGGGGTAGAGACCCAGTACTTC
TRBJ1-2 | few | TRBV3-1/TRBV3-2 | TRBD1 | CASTDRDNPIGYTF | TGTGCCAGCACGGACAGGGACAATCCAATTGGCTACACCTTC
TRBJ1-3 | - | TRBV5-1 | - | CASSLAWGSGNTIYF | TGCGCCAGCAGCTTGGCCTGGGGGTCTGGAAACACCATATATTTT
TRBJ2-2 | few | TRBV10-2 | - | CAGGRGSSTGELFF | TGCGCCGGTGGTCGGGGCAGCAGCACCGGGGAGCTGTTTTTT
TRBJ2-2 | few | TRBV10-1 | - | CASSQGRENTGELFF | TGCGCCAGCAGCCAAGGACGGGAGAACACCGGGGAGCTGTTTTTT
TRBJ1-3 | - | TRBV2 | - | CASSTGGNTIYF | TGTGCCAGCAGTACAGGGGGAAACACCATATATTTT
TRBJ1-5 | once | TRBV6-5 | - | CASSYGGAGQPQHF | TGTGCCAGCAGTTATGGGGGGGCCGGTCAGCCCCAGCATTTT
TRBJ1-1 | few | TRBV7-9 | TRBD1 | CASSLAQGEDTEAFF | TGTGCCAGCAGCTTAGCCCAGGGGGAGGACACTGAAGCTTTCTTT
TRBJ1-3 | - | TRBV29-1 | - | CSVFSGGTIYF | TGCAGCGTTTTTAGCGGGGGAACCATATATTTT
TRBJ1-4 | - | TRBV5-5 | - | CASSTRQSTNEKLFF | TGTGCCAGCAGCACCCGACAGTCAACTAATGAAAAACTGTTTTTT
TRBJ1-3 | - | TRBV30 | - | CAWSRTGSGNTIYF | TGTGCCTGGAGTCGGACGGGCTCTGGAAACACCATATATTTT
TRBJ2-1 | few | TRBV11-2 | - | CASSFLFGSRFNEQFF | TGTGCCAGCAGCTTCCTTTTTGGGTCTCGATTCAATGAGCAGTTCTTC
TRBJ1-6 | - | TRBV9 | - | CASSVAGDSPLHF | TGTGCCAGCAGCGTAGCGGGTGACTCACCCCTCCACTTT
TRBJ1-1 | - | TRBV3-1/TRBV3-2 | - | CASSRGLYTEAFF | TGTGCCAGTTCCAGGGGACTTTACACTGAAGCTTTCTTT